A selection of T cell receptor beta chains follows, all from one sample in a study of patients and donors after allogeneic stem cell transplantation. TCRdb fed the RT-PCR reads into MiXCR, producing one record per CDR3 protein. The sample gives 70,000 to 85,000 distinct CDR3 sequences, about 25% of which show up once; 26% is in the top ten. The sequencing input was blood, either unsorted or a sorted T cell fraction (not recorded which). Source of these receptors: a human donor who was either an allogeneic HSCT recipient or a stem cell or donor lymphocyte infusion donor (not recorded which). It is not recorded whose cells these are; they may come from a transplant donor. The CDR3 runs from the conserved cysteine through the conserved F or W. The D gene is left open where the match is weak. Where a row states a size, it is once, few, many or the class of an expanded clone; other rows omit it.

j_call	cdr3_length	clone_size	d_call	v_call	cdr3_nt	cdr3_aa
TRBJ1-5	14	-	TRBD1	TRBV4-1	TGCGCCAGCAGCCAAACAGGGGGCTTGCAGCCCCAGCATTTT	CASSQTGGLQPQHF
TRBJ1-1	16	few	-	TRBV27	TGTGCCAGCAGTAAACGGGCAGGGATGGGCGCGACTGAAGCTTTCTTT	CASSKRAGMGATEAFF
TRBJ1-1	14	few	TRBD1	TRBV5-1	TGCGCCAGCAGCCCGGACAGGGACGGGACTGAAGCTTTCTTT	CASSPDRDGTEAFF
TRBJ2-5	14	-	-	TRBV9	TGTGCCAGCAGCGCTCTAGGGGGGCGAGAGACCCAGTACTTC	CASSALGGRETQYF
TRBJ1-3	16	few	TRBD1	TRBV7-6	TGTGCCAGCAGCACTTACCGGGACAGGACTGGAAACACCATATATTTT	CASSTYRDRTGNTIYF
TRBJ2-5	16	-	-	TRBV5-1	TGCGCCAGCAGCTTGTCCGAACCGGTGATCCAAGAGACCCAGTACTTC	CASSLSEPVIQETQYF
TRBJ1-5	14	few	-	TRBV7-9	TGTGCCAGCGGCCCACAGGGCCCCAATCAGCCCCAGCATTTT	CASGPQGPNQPQHF
TRBJ2-7	16	-	TRBD1	TRBV5-1	TGCGCCAGCAGCATCTTTGAGGGGGCGCGTGTCGGCGAGCAGTACTTC	CASSIFEGARVGEQYF
TRBJ2-5	14	-	TRBD1	TRBV7-6	TGTGCCAGCAGCCGGATGACAGGGTTGGAGACCCAGTACTTC	CASSRMTGLETQYF
TRBJ2-7	13	once	-	TRBV6-5	TGTGCCAGCAGTCCAACAGGGTTCTACGAGCAGTACTTC	CASSPTGFYEQYF
TRBJ1-6	16	-	-	TRBV5-1	TGCGCCAGCAGCCGAATGGGGGTTGCCTATAATTCACCCCTCCACTTT	CASSRMGVAYNSPLHF
TRBJ1-5	17	medium-sized	-	TRBV24-1	TGTGCCACCAGTGATTCTTCTACAGAGCTCAGCAATCAGCCCCAGCATTTT	CATSDSSTELSNQPQHF
TRBJ1-3	14	few	-	TRBV29-1	TGCAGCGTGATGGGACATTACTCTGGAAACACCATATATTTT	CSVMGHYSGNTIYF
TRBJ1-2	15	-	-	TRBV6-2/TRBV6-3	TGTGCCAGCAGTTACAGTTCGACAGCATACTATGGCTACACCTTC	CASSYSSTAYYGYTF
TRBJ1-1	14	few	-	TRBV9	TGTGCCAGCAGCGTAGGTCGGCTGAACACTGAAGCTTTCTTT	CASSVGRLNTEAFF
TRBJ1-1	13	few	-	TRBV5-4	TGTGCCAGCAGCTTCCGGGGGAGCGGAGAAGCTTTCTTT	CASSFRGSGEAFF
TRBJ1-6	14	-	-	TRBV12-3/TRBV12-4	TGTGCCAGCAGTTTGAGCACCTATAATTCACCCCTCCACTTT	CASSLSTYNSPLHF
TRBJ1-6	14	few	-	TRBV9	TGTGCCAGCAGCGTAGGTCCAGGGGAATCACCCCTCCACTTT	CASSVGPGESPLHF
TRBJ1-3	11	few	-	TRBV5-1	TGCGCCAGCAGCGAAGGATACACCATATATTTT	CASSEGYTIYF
TRBJ1-1	13	few	-	TRBV12-3/TRBV12-4	TGTGCCAGCAGTTCCCATGGGGGCAATGAAGCTTTCTTT	CASSSHGGNEAFF
TRBJ1-1	14	few	-	TRBV12-3/TRBV12-4	TGTGCCAGCAGTTTAGATGGGGATGAAACTGAAGCTTTCTTT	CASSLDGDETEAFF
TRBJ1-2	14	-	-	TRBV5-1	TGCGCCAGCAGTCCAGGGGTCTGGCACTATGGCTACACCTTC	CASSPGVWHYGYTF
TRBJ2-5	14	-	-	TRBV7-9	TGTGCCAGCAGCTTATGGGGCCTCGGAGAGACCCAGTACTTC	CASSLWGLGETQYF
TRBJ2-7	13	-	-	TRBV9	TGTGCCAGCAGCGTCGAAAGGGCGGACGAGCAGTACTTC	CASSVERADEQYF
TRBJ2-5	11	many	-	TRBV5-1	TGCGCCAGCAGCTTTGAGGAGACCCAGTACTTC	CASSFEETQYF
TRBJ1-2	15	-	-	TRBV7-2	TGTGCCAGTAATATAATTACAGGGACCAACTATGGCTACACCTTC	CASNIITGTNYGYTF
TRBJ1-5	14	-	-	TRBV6-2/TRBV6-3	TGTGCCAGCAGTTACTTCAGCTCCATCAGGGTCCAGCATTTT	CASSYFSSIRVQHF
TRBJ1-2	14	-	-	TRBV15	TGTGCCACCAGCAGAGATTGGCCACAGTATGGCTACACCTTC	CATSRDWPQYGYTF
TRBJ1-5	13	-	-	TRBV7-9	TGTGCCAGCAGCTCGGGACCGTTTCAGCCCCAGCATTTT	CASSSGPFQPQHF
TRBJ1-5	15	once	-	TRBV15	TGTGCCACCAGCAGAGATACGACTCTGAATCAGCCCCAGCATTTT	CATSRDTTLNQPQHF
TRBJ1-2	14	few	TRBD1	TRBV4-1	TGCGCCAGCAGCCAAGGGACAGGGATCTATGGCTACACCTTC	CASSQGTGIYGYTF
TRBJ2-7	15	-	TRBD2	TRBV5-1	TGCGCCAGCAGCTTTGACTCTCCGGGACTAAATGAGCAGTACTTC	CASSFDSPGLNEQYF
TRBJ2-5	21	few	TRBD2	TRBV4-3	TGCGCCAGCAGCCAAGACTTTACTGCGACTAGCGGGAGAGGGTTGCAAGAGACCCAGTACTTC	CASSQDFTATSGRGLQETQYF
TRBJ1-1	14	few	TRBD1	TRBV11-3	TGTGCCAGCAGCTACGGACAGGGGGCGACTGAAGCTTTCTTT	CASSYGQGATEAFF
TRBJ1-2	16	many	-	TRBV6-1	TGTGCCAGCAGTGAAGATCCCCCCAGGGGTTCCTATGGCTACACCTTC	CASSEDPPRGSYGYTF
TRBJ2-7	12	-	-	TRBV20-1	TGCAGTGCCGACCGGTCTAGCGACGAGCAGTACTTC	CSADRSSDEQYF
TRBJ2-4	16	few	TRBD2	TRBV9	TGTGCCAGCAGCGGAGGGAGCGGGAATCACAAAAACATTCAGTACTTC	CASSGGSGNHKNIQYF
TRBJ1-1	13	-	-	TRBV18	TGTGCCAGCTCACCAGAACTCAATGCTGAAGCTTTCTTT	CASSPELNAEAFF
TRBJ2-2	18	-	TRBD2	TRBV7-8	TGTGCCAGCAGCTCGGGACTAGCGGGGGACGCGAACACCGGGGAGCTGTTTTTT	CASSSGLAGDANTGELFF
TRBJ2-1	16	-	TRBD1	TRBV11-2	TGTGCCAGCAGCTTAGTGGGACAGGGCTACTTCAATGAGCAGTTCTTC	CASSLVGQGYFNEQFF
TRBJ2-2	16	-	TRBD2	TRBV12-5	TGTGCTAGTGGTCCTGGACTAGCGGGGAACACCGGGGAGCTGTTTTTT	CASGPGLAGNTGELFF
TRBJ1-1	13	many	-	TRBV12-3/TRBV12-4	TGTGCCAGCAGCCGGGCCGTGAACACTGAAGCTTTCTTT	CASSRAVNTEAFF
TRBJ2-7	16	-	TRBD1	TRBV4-3	TGCGCCAGCAGCCAAGATTCGGGACAGGGGGTAGGCGAGCAGTACTTC	CASSQDSGQGVGEQYF
TRBJ1-5	14	-	-	TRBV12-3/TRBV12-4	TGTGCCAGCAGTTTCGGGGGAGACAATCAGCCCCAGCATTTT	CASSFGGDNQPQHF
TRBJ2-1	16	few	TRBD2	TRBV9	TGTGCCAGCAGCGTAATGGGACTAGCTGGCTACAATGAGCAGTTCTTC	CASSVMGLAGYNEQFF
TRBJ1-2	15	-	-	TRBV7-2	TGTGCCAGCAGCTTAGTCGGGAGGGCCCCGGATGGCTACACCTTC	CASSLVGRAPDGYTF